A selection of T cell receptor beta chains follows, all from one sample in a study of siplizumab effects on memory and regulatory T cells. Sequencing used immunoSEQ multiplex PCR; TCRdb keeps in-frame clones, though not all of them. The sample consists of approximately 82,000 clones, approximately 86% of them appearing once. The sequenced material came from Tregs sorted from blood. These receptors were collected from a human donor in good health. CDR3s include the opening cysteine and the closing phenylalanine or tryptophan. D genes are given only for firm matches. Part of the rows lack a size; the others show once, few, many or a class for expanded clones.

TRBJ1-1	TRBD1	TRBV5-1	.	TGCGCCAGCAGCCCGGGGACAGGGGGCGCCGGAGCTTTCTTT	CASSPGTGGAGAFF
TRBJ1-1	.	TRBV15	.	TGTGCCACCAGCAAACGGGTTGGGGACACTGAAGCTTTCTTT	CATSKRVGDTEAFF
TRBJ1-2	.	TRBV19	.	TGTGCCAGTAGAGTCGGCACTGCCTATGGCTACACCTTC	CASRVGTAYGYTF
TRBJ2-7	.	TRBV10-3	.	TGTGCCATCAGTGGGACCGGGCACGACGAGCAGTACTTC	CAISGTGHDEQYF
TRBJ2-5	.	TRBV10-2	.	TGCGCCAGCGGGGGGTCGGCCGAAGAGACCCAGTACTTC	CASGGSAEETQYF
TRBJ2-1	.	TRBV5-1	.	TGCGCCAGCAGTCTCCAGGGGATATCCTACAATGAGCAGTTCTTC	CASSLQGISYNEQFF
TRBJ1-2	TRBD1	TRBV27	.	TGTGCCAGCAGGGGGGGGACAGGCCGCCAAGGCTACACCTTC	CASRGGTGRQGYTF
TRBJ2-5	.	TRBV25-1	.	TGTGCCAGCAGCGTGTATCAGACCCAGTACTTC	CASSVYQTQYF
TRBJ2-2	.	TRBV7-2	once	TGTGCCAGCAGATTCGGCCTAGTGAACACCGGGGAGCTGTTTTTT	CASRFGLVNTGELFF
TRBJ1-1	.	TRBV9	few	TGTGCCAGCAGCGTAGTTGGGGACACTGAAGCTTTCTTT	CASSVVGDTEAFF
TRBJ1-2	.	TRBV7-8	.	TGTGCCAGCAGCCCCCGGGGACGGATTGAGTTAACTAACTATGGCTACACCTTC	CASSPRGRIELTNYGYTF
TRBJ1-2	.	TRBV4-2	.	TGTGCCAGCAGCCAAGACAGGGCCTATGGCTACACCTTC	CASSQDRAYGYTF
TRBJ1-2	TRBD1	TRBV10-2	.	TGCGCCAGCAGTGGCCGACAGGGCTCTGGCTACACCTTC	CASSGRQGSGYTF
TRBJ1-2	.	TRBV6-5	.	TGTGCCAGCAGTAAACAGGGATTCTATGGCTACACCTTC	CASSKQGFYGYTF
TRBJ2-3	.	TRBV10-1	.	TGCGCCATTATTCTTTCCGGGTGTGATTCGCAGTATTTT	CAIILSGCDSQYF
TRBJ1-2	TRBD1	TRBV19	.	TGTGCCAGTAGATCGGCGCAGGGGGAGATCTATGGCTACACCTTC	CASRSAQGEIYGYTF
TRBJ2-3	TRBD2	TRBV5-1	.	TGCGCCAGCAGCTTCGGCGCTAGCGGGATCAAGTACACAGATACGCAGTATTTT	CASSFGASGIKYTDTQYF
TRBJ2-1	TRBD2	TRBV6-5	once	TGTGCCAGCACTGCGGGGGGATACAATGAGCAGTTCTTC	CASTAGGYNEQFF
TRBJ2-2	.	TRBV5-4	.	TGTGCCAGCAGCTTGGTCGGGGTTCAGACCGGGGAGCTGTTTTTT	CASSLVGVQTGELFF
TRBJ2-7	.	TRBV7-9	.	TGTGCCAGCAGCTTATCCCCCTCCGGAACAGCTCTCATCGAGCAGTACTTC	CASSLSPSGTALIEQYF
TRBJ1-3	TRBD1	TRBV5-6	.	TGTGCCAGCAGCTTAAGGGGGCTTAGCTCTGGAAACACCATATATTTT	CASSLRGLSSGNTIYF
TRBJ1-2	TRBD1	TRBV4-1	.	TGCGCCAGCAGCCAAGATGGGACAGGCTTCACTAACTATGGCTACACCTTC	CASSQDGTGFTNYGYTF
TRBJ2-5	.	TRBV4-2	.	TGTGCCAGCAGCCAAGATTGGGGGGTCGAGACCCAGTACTTC	CASSQDWGVETQYF
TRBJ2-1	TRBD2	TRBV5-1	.	TGCGCCAGCAGCTCTCAACCGGGACTAGTTGATGAGCAGTTCTTC	CASSSQPGLVDEQFF
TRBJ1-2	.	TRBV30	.	TGTGCCTGGCGGGCCCAAATGGAAGGCTACACCTTC	CAWRAQMEGYTF
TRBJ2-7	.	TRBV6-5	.	TGTGCCAGCAGCCCCGCAATCGGTCGAGAGCAGTACTTC	CASSPAIGREQYF
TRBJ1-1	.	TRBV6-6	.	TGTGCCAGCAGTTACGACAGGTACACTGAAGCTTTCTTT	CASSYDRYTEAFF
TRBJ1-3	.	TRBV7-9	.	TGTGCCAGCAGCCGTTCAGGCCCTTCAGGGTATGGAAACACCATATATTTT	CASSRSGPSGYGNTIYF
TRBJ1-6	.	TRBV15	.	TGTGCCACCAGCAGTTTTAATTCACCCCTCCACTTT	CATSSFNSPLHF
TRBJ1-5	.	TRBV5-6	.	TGTGCCAGCAGCTTGAGACGGGAGTTCAATCAGCCCCAGCATTTT	CASSLRREFNQPQHF
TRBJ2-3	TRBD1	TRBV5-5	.	TGTGCCAGCAGCTTCCGGACAGGGCCCGATACGCAGTATTTT	CASSFRTGPDTQYF
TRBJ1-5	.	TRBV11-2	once	TGTGCCAGCAGCTTAGCGACAGCCCCCAGACAGCCCCAGCATTTT	CASSLATAPRQPQHF
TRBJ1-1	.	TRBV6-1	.	TGTGCCAGCAGTGAGGCAGAAAACACTGAAGCTTTCTTT	CASSEAENTEAFF
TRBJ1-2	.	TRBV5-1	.	TGCGCCAGCAGCCCGCTCGGGGGGGTGCATGGCTACACCTTC	CASSPLGGVHGYTF
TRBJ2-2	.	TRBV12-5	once	TGTGCTAGTGGTCCCGACCCCGGGGAGCTGTTTTTT	CASGPDPGELFF
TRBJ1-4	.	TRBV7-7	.	TGTGCCAGCAGCTTAGAAGGTCACACAACTAATGAAAAACTGTTTTTT	CASSLEGHTTNEKLFF
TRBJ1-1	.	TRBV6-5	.	TGTGCCAGCAGTCGGAGGGGGTCGGGGGACACTGAAGCTTTCTTT	CASSRRGSGDTEAFF
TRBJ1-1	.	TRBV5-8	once	TGTGCCAGCCGGGGGGGGACTGAAGCTTTCTTT	CASRGGTEAFF
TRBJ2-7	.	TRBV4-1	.	TGCGCCAGCAGCCAAGGGCAGGGTATGAAGCAGTACTTC	CASSQGQGMKQYF
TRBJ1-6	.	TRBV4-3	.	TGCGCCAGCAGCCAAGGGTCAAGGGTCGGATCACCCCTCCACTTT	CASSQGSRVGSPLHF
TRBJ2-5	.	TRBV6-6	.	TGTGCCAGCAGTCTTACAGGGATCCAAGAGACCCAGTACTTC	CASSLTGIQETQYF
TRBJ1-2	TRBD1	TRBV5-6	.	TGTGCCAGCAGCTTATCAGGGGGCTATGGCTACACCTTC	CASSLSGGYGYTF
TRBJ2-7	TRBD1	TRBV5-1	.	TGCGCCAGCAGCCCAGGGACAGAAACCTACGAGCAGTACTTC	CASSPGTETYEQYF
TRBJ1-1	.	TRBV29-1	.	TGCAGCGTTGGTTGGAGAATCGCGAACACTGAAGCTTTCTTT	CSVGWRIANTEAFF
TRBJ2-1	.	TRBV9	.	TGTGCCAGCAGCGCGACCTTAAGGACGAGGCAGTTCTTC	CASSATLRTRQFF
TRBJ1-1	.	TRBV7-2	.	TGTGCCAGCAGCCAGGGGCTGAGTACTGAAGCTTTCTTT	CASSQGLSTEAFF
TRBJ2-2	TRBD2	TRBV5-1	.	TGCGCCAGCAGGTCCGCGGGGGGCCTAACGAACACCGGGGAGCTGTTTTTT	CASRSAGGLTNTGELFF
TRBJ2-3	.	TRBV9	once	TGTGCCAGCAGCGTAGGCCGACGGACAGATACGCAGTATTTT	CASSVGRRTDTQYF
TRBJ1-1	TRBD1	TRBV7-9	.	TGTGCCAGCAGCTTCACGATACCAGGGGGCACTGAAGCTTTCTTT	CASSFTIPGGTEAFF
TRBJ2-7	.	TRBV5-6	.	TGTGCCAGCAGCTCAGTGGACAGACCCTCTACGCAGTACTTC	CASSSVDRPSTQYF
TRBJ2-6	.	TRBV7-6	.	TGTGCCAGCAGCGAAAAGGGGTCTGGGGCCAACGTCCTGACTTTC	CASSEKGSGANVLTF
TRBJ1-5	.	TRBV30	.	TGTGCCTGGAGTACCGGTAGCAATCAGCCCCAGCATTTT	CAWSTGSNQPQHF
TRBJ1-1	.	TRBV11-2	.	TGTGCCAGCAGCTTGGGACATTACATGAACACTGAAGCTTTCTTT	CASSLGHYMNTEAFF
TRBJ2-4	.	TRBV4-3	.	TGCGCCAGCAGCCAGACCCCAGGGTCCGCCAAAAACATTCAGTACTTC	CASSQTPGSAKNIQYF
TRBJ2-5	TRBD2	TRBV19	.	TGTGCCAGTAGTATGCGTAGCGGGATAGAGACCCAGTACTTC	CASSMRSGIETQYF
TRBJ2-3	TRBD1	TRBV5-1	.	TGCGCCAGCAGCTTGGGCGACAGGGTTCCAGATACGCAGTATTTT	CASSLGDRVPDTQYF
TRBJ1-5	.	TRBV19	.	TGTGCCAGTAGGACGGAGAATCAGCCCCAGCATTTT	CASRTENQPQHF
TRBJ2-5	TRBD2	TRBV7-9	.	TGTGCCAGCAGCACCCGGGGAGGGGAGACCCAGTACTTC	CASSTRGGETQYF